The rows below give T cell receptor beta chains drawn from one sample of a study of beta chain features in type 1 diabetes. This table comes from immunoSEQ multiplex PCR, and its TCRdb copy is limited to in-frame clones, with some not included. The sample carries around 340,000 clones, 7.5% to 9% recorded once. Sequenced sample: central memory CD4+ T cells from blood. These TCRs come from a woman aged 18-29 years in good health. CDR3s include the opening cysteine and the closing phenylalanine or tryptophan. Fields, in order: D gene, clone size, J gene, V gene, CDR3 protein, CDR3 DNA. A D gene is named only where the DNA matches it firmly. Only some rows state a clone size, as once, few, many or a class for expanded clones.

>-|few|TRBJ1-2|TRBV25-1
CASSEPSTDPRRDGYTF
TGTGCCAGCAGTGAACCTTCAACCGACCCACGACGGGATGGCTACACCTTC
>-|many|TRBJ2-1|TRBV11-2
CASIKGQISYNEQFF
TGTGCCAGCATCAAGGGGCAGATCTCCTACAATGAGCAGTTCTTC
>-|few|TRBJ2-1|TRBV21-1
CASNHHASGTSGSNEQFF
TGTGCCAGCAACCACCATGCCTCCGGGACTAGCGGGAGCAATGAGCAGTTCTTC
>TRBD2|-|TRBJ2-5|TRBV5-6
CASTIGLGQETQYF
TGTGCCAGCACCATCGGACTAGGCCAAGAGACCCAGTACTTC
>-|-|TRBJ2-5|TRBV27
CASSLGQTQYF
TGTGCCAGCAGTTTAGGGCAGACCCAGTACTTC
>TRBD2|few|TRBJ2-1|TRBV2
CASTLFSGSRNEQFF
TGTGCCAGTACCCTTTTTAGCGGGAGTCGTAATGAGCAGTTCTTC
>-|-|TRBJ2-3|TRBV29-1
CSVAGLDTQYF
TGCAGCGTTGCGGGGTTAGATACGCAGTATTTT
>TRBD1|few|TRBJ1-2|TRBV7-9
CASSTGTGSYGYTF
TGTGCCAGCAGCACCGGGACAGGAAGCTATGGCTACACCTTC
>TRBD2|-|TRBJ2-1|TRBV5-4
CASSLAGRARNEQFF
TGTGCCAGCAGCTTGGCCGGGAGGGCCCGGAATGAGCAGTTCTTC
>TRBD2|few|TRBJ2-1|TRBV4-3
CASSQVLGGSTLGNEQFF
TGCGCCAGCAGCCAAGTTCTCGGCGGGAGCACACTGGGCAATGAGCAGTTCTTC
>-|many|TRBJ2-2|TRBV9
CASSPRAGLNTGELFF
TGTGCCAGCAGCCCGCGAGCGGGCTTGAACACCGGGGAGCTGTTTTTT
>-|-|TRBJ2-3|TRBV28
CASLKFSDTQYF
TGTGCCAGCCTGAAATTTTCAGATACGCAGTATTTT
>-|-|TRBJ1-2|TRBV18
CASSPPGAIMGGEGYTF
TGTGCCAGCTCACCACCGGGCGCCATAATGGGAGGAGAGGGCTACACCTTC
>TRBD2|few|TRBJ2-3|TRBV4-2
CASSQGLAGGGDTQYF
TGTGCCAGCAGCCAAGGTCTAGCGGGAGGAGGGGATACGCAGTATTTT
>-|few|TRBJ2-6|TRBV19
CASSGEKSGANVLTF
TGTGCCAGTAGTGGGGAAAAAAGTGGGGCCAACGTCCTGACTTTC
>-|-|TRBJ1-1|TRBV14
CASSQMGDTEAFF
TGTGCCAGCAGCCAAATGGGGGACACTGAAGCTTTCTTT
>-|few|TRBJ2-5|TRBV18
CASSPPEEETQYF
TGTGCCAGCTCACCACCAGAGGAAGAGACCCAGTACTTC
>TRBD1|many|TRBJ2-1|TRBV27
CASYSAGTGGVNEQFF
TGTGCCAGCTATTCAGCCGGGACAGGGGGAGTCAATGAGCAGTTCTTC
>-|-|TRBJ2-2|TRBV27
CASSFITTGELFF
TGTGCCAGCAGTTTCATAACGACAGGGGAGCTGTTTTTT
>-|-|TRBJ2-3|TRBV6-5
CASRLGAASTDTQYF
TGTGCCAGCAGGCTAGGGGCAGCTAGCACAGATACGCAGTATTTT
>-|-|TRBJ2-7|TRBV5-1
CASSLGLGVQYF
TGCGCCAGCAGCTTGGGGTTAGGGGTGCAGTACTTC
>-|few|TRBJ2-3|TRBV29-1
CSVEDRLAVSTDTQYF
TGCAGCGTTGAAGATCGGCTAGCCGTAAGCACAGATACGCAGTATTTT
>TRBD2|few|TRBJ2-5|TRBV6-5
CASSYSGSGWETQYF
TGTGCCAGCAGTTATAGCGGGAGTGGGTGGGAGACCCAGTACTTC
>TRBD1|many|TRBJ2-5|TRBV29-1
CSVGTGSSETQYF
TGCAGCGTGGGGACAGGGAGCTCGGAGACCCAGTACTTC
>TRBD2|-|TRBJ2-7|TRBV28
CASSILGRGLGYEQYF
TGTGCCAGCAGTATCCTCGGGAGGGGGTTAGGCTACGAGCAGTACTTC
>TRBD1|few|TRBJ1-1|TRBV29-1
CSVQQGWNTEAFF
TGCAGCGTCCAACAGGGGTGGAACACTGAAGCTTTCTTT
>-|few|TRBJ1-1|TRBV7-2
CASSSLVSEAFF
TGTGCCAGCAGCTCCCTAGTATCTGAAGCTTTCTTT
>TRBD1|-|TRBJ1-2|TRBV7-8
CASSLDRDYGYTF
TGTGCCAGCAGCTTGGACAGGGACTATGGCTACACCTTC
>-|few|TRBJ2-1|TRBV7-9
CASSLTPTGFDNNNEQFF
TGTGCCAGCAGCTTAACCCCCACAGGGTTCGACAACAACAATGAGCAGTTCTTC
>TRBD1|-|TRBJ2-6|TRBV2
CASSRQGSGANVLTF
TGTGCCAGCAGCAGACAGGGGTCGGGGGCCAACGTCCTGACTTTC
>-|-|TRBJ2-6|TRBV7-2
CASSLVGQFGANVLTF
TGTGCCAGCAGCTTAGTTGGCCAGTTTGGGGCCAACGTCCTGACTTTC
>TRBD1|-|TRBJ2-1|TRBV5-1
CASSLVGGTYNEQFF
TGCGCCAGCAGCTTGGTAGGGGGCACCTACAATGAGCAGTTCTTC
>-|few|TRBJ1-2|TRBV7-9
CASSPKVSYGYTF
TGTGCCAGCAGCCCAAAGGTTAGCTATGGCTACACCTTC
>-|-|TRBJ1-2|TRBV28
CASSSPFRKGRNYGYTF
TGTGCCAGCAGTTCCCCCTTCCGGAAGGGACGAAACTATGGCTACACCTTC
>TRBD1|-|TRBJ1-2|TRBV28
CASSLITQGRRGGYTF
TGTGCCAGCAGCCTAATTACACAGGGGCGCAGGGGAGGCTACACCTTC
>-|-|TRBJ2-1|TRBV7-8
CASSYGLSGANGQFF
TGTGCCAGCAGCTACGGACTATCGGGAGCCAATGGGCAGTTCTTC
>-|few|TRBJ2-4|TRBV5-6
CASSLYRAQNIQYF
TGTGCCAGCAGCTTATACAGGGCGCAAAACATTCAGTACTTC
>-|-|TRBJ1-2|TRBV28
CASSFRAYYGYTF
TGTGCCAGCAGTTTTCGGGCGTACTATGGCTACACCTTC
>-|-|TRBJ1-1|TRBV28
CASSLVPRGAGREAFF
TGTGCCAGCAGTTTAGTTCCCAGGGGCGCAGGACGAGAAGCTTTCTTT
>-|few|TRBJ2-7|TRBV4-1
CASSLQINYEQYF
TGCGCCAGCAGCTTACAGATTAATTACGAGCAGTACTTC
>-|-|TRBJ1-5|TRBV2
CASSDYPGPQPQHF
TGTGCCAGCAGTGATTACCCAGGGCCCCAGCCCCAGCATTTT
>-|-|TRBJ1-1|TRBV18
CASSPHEVVNTEAFF
TGTGCCAGCTCACCACACGAGGTTGTGAACACTGAAGCTTTCTTT
>TRBD2|few|TRBJ2-7|TRBV29-1
CSVAGLAGLSLFSEQYF
TGCAGCGTGGCGGGACTAGCGGGGTTGTCGTTGTTCTCCGAGCAGTACTTC
>TRBD1|-|TRBJ2-7|TRBV7-2
CASRGGYNYEQYF
TGTGCCAGCAGAGGGGGCTACAACTACGAGCAGTACTTC
>-|-|TRBJ2-2|TRBV2
CASRAGYTGELFF
TGTGCCAGCAGGGCGGGTTACACCGGGGAGCTGTTTTTT